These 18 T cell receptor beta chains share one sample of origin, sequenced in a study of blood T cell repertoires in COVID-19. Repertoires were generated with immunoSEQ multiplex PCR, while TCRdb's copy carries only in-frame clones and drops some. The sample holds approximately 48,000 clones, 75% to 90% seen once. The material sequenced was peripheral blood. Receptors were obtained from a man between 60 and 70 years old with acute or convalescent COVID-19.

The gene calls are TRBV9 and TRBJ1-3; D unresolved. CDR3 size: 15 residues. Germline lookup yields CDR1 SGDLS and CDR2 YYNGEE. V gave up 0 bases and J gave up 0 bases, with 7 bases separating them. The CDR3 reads CASSVDGGSGNTIYF. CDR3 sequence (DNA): TGTGCCAGCAGCGTAGATGGAGGCTCTGGAAACACCATATATTTT.

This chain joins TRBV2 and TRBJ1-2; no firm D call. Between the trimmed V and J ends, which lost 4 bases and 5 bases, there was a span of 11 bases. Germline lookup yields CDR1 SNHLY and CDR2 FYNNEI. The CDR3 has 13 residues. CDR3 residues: CASSGGAGYGYTF. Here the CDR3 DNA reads TGTGCCAGCAGTGGCGGCGCGGGATATGGCTACACCTTC.

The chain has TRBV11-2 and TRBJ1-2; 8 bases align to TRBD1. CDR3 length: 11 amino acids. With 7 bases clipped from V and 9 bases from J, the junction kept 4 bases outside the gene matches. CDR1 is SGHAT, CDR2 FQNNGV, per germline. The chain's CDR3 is CASTGGLSYTF. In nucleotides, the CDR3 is TGTGCCAGCACAGGGGGCTTAAGCTACACCTTC.

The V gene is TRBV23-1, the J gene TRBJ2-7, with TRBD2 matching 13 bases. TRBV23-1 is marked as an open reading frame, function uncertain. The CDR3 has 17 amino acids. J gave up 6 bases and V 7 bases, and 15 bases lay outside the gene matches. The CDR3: CASTCPTSGGGYVEQYF. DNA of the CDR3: TGCGCCAGCACCTGTCCAACTAGCGGGGGGGGCTACGTCGAGCAGTACTTC.

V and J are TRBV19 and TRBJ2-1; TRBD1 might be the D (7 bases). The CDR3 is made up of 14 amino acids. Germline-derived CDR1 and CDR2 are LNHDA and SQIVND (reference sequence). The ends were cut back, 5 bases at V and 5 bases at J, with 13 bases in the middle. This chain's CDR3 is CASSSQGGHNEQFF. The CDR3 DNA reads TGTGCCAGTAGTTCCCAGGGGGGCCACAATGAGCAGTTCTTC.

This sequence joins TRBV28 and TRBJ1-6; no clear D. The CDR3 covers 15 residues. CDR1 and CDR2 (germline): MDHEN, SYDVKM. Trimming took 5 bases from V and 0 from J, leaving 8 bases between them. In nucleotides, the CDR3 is TGTGCCAGCAGTGGGAGAAGCTCCTATAATTCACCCCTCCACTTT. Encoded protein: CASSGRSSYNSPLHF. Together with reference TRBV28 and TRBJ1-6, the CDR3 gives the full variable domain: DVKVTQSSRYLVKRTGEKVFLECVQDMDHENMFWYRQDPGLGLRLIYFSYDVKMKEKGDIPEGYSVSREKKERFSLILESASTNQTSMYLCASSGRSSYNSPLHFGNGTRLTVT.

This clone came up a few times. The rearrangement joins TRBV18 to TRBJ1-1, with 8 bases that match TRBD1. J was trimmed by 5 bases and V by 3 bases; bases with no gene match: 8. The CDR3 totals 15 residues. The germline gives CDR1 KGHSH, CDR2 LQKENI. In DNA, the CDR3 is TGTGCCAGCTCACCCTGGGACAGGCTACGGACTGAAGCTTTCTTT. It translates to CASSPWDRLRTEAFF.

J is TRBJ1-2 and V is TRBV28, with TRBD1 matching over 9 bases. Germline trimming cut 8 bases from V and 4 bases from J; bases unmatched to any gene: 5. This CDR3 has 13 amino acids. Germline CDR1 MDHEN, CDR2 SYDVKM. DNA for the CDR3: TGTGCCAGCCGGATGACAGGGGGCTATGGCTACACCTTC. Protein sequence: CASRMTGGYGYTF.

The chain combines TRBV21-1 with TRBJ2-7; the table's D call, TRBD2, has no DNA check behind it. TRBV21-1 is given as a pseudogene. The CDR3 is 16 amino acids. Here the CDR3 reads CASSKGGGSSSYEQYF. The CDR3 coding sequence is TGTGCCAGCAGCAAAGGTGGTGGGAGTAGCTCCTACGAGCAGTACTTC.

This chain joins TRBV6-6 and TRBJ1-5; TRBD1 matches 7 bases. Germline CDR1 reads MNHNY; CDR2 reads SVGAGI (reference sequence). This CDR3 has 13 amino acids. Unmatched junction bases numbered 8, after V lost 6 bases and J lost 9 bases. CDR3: CASSGGGRGPQHF. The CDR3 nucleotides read TGTGCCAGCAGCGGAGGGGGCCGGGGGCCCCAGCATTTT.

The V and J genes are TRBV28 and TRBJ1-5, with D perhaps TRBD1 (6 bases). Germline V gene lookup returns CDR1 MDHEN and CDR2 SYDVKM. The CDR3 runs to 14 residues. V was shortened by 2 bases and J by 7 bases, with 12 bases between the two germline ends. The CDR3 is CASSLTGGGQPQHF. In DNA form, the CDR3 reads TGTGCCAGCAGTTTAACGGGGGGGGGCCAGCCCCAGCATTTT.

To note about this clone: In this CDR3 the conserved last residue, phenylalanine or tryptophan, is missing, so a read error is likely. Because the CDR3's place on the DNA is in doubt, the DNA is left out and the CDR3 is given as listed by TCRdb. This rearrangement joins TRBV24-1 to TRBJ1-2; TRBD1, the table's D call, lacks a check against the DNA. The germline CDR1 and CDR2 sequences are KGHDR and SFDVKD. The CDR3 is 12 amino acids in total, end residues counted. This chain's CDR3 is CATSDWSPQGAH.

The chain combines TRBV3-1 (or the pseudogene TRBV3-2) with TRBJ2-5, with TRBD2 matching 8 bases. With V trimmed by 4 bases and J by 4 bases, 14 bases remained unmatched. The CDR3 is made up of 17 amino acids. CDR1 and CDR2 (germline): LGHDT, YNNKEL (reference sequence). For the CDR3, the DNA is TGTGCCAGCAGCCCTCGACCCAGCGGGAGACCGGTAGAGACCCAGTACTTC. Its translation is CASSPRPSGRPVETQYF.

CDR3: CACLVRIYGYTF. The CDR3 region has the DNA TGTGCCTGTCTTGTGAGGATTTATGGCTACACCTTC. The chain has TRBV30 and TRBJ1-2; the D is unclear. The CDR3 covers 12 residues. V was shortened by 6 bases and J by 5 bases, with 13 bases between the two germline ends. Germline loops: CDR1 GTSNPN, CDR2 SVGIG (reference sequence).

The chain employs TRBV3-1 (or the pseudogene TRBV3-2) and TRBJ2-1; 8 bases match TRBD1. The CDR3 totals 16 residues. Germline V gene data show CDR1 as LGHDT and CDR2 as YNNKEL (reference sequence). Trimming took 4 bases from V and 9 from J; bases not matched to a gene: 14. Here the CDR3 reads CASSLSGGPTVGEQFF. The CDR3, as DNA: TGTGCCAGCAGCCTGTCAGGGGGCCCAACAGTCGGTGAGCAGTTCTTC.

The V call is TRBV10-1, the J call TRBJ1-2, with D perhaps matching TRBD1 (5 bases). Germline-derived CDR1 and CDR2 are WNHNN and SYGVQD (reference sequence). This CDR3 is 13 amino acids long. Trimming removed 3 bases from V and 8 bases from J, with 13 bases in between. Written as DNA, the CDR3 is TGCGCCAGCAGTGAAGCGCAGGGCTGGGGCTACACCTTC. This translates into CASSEAQGWGYTF.

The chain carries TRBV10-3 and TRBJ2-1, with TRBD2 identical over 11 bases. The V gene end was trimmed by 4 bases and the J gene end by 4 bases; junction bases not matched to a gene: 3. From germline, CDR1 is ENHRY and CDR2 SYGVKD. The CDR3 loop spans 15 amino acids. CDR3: CAISVGTSGYNEQFF. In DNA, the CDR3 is TGTGCCATCAGTGTCGGGACTAGCGGTTACAATGAGCAGTTCTTC.

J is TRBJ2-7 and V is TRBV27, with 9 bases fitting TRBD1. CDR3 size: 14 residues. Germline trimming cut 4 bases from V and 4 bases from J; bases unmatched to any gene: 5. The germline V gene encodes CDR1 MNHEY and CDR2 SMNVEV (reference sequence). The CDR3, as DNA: TGTGCCAGCAGTTACAGGGGGCAAGGTTACGAGCAGTACTTC. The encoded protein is CASSYRGQGYEQYF.